This T cell receptor beta chain was recorded in a study of blood T cell repertoires in COVID-19. The CDR3 sequence is 12 residues long. Germline CDR1 reads SNHLY; CDR2 reads FYNNEI. V lost 6 bases and J lost 4, with 9 bases in between. Here immunoSEQ multiplex PCR was the method, and the copy in TCRdb shows in-frame clones only, minus some. The sample carries around 200,000 clones, 70% to 90% recorded once. J is TRBJ1-1 and V is TRBV2, with D perhaps TRBD1 (5 bases). The specimen was PBMCs or T cells enriched from blood (not recorded which). The clonotype originates from a man in his forties who had recovered from COVID-19. The CDR3 reads CASRQVGTEAFF. CDR3 DNA: TGTGCCAGCAGACAGGTGGGCACTGAAGCTTTCTTT.